The rows below give T cell receptor beta chains drawn from one sample of a study of shared clonotypes between healthy human individuals. Sequenced by immunoSEQ multiplex PCR; TCRdb stores in-frame clones only, minus some. The sample consists of roughly 660,000 clones, 90% of them appearing once. What was sequenced was memory CD8+ T cells from PBMCs. The receptors originated from a man between 18 and 35 years old in good health. Some clones in this sample may be carry-over from other donors' samples. Both conserved end residues are part of each CDR3. A D gene is named only where the DNA matches it firmly. For some rows the clone size is stated as once, few or many, or as a class when expanded; others skip it.

TRBV4-3	-	-	TRBJ2-1	TGCGCCAGCAGCCCCCGGACGGGGGTGCCCGCTTTGGAGCAGTTCTTC	CASSPRTGVPALEQFF
TRBV14	-	-	TRBJ2-7	TGTGCCAGCAGCGAAACCCGGACTGGGCAGTACTTC	CASSETRTGQYF
TRBV5-5	-	-	TRBJ2-7	TGTGCCAGCAGCTTGACCAGGGAAAGCTACGAGCAGTACTTC	CASSLTRESYEQYF
TRBV5-6	-	TRBD1	TRBJ1-2	TGTGCCAGCAGCACGGGGACAGCCGGCTACACCTTC	CASSTGTAGYTF
TRBV5-1	-	-	TRBJ2-3	TGCGCCAGCAGCACGGAGCCCCCAGGGGAAGGGGCAGATACGCAGTATTTT	CASSTEPPGEGADTQYF
TRBV9	-	TRBD1	TRBJ1-5	TGTGCCAGCAGCGGCCAGGGGGACCAGCCCCAGCATTTT	CASSGQGDQPQHF
TRBV7-9	-	TRBD2	TRBJ2-1	TGTGCCAGCAGCGATATACTAGCGGACCCCTACAATGAGCAGTTCTTC	CASSDILADPYNEQFF
TRBV19	-	TRBD2	TRBJ2-5	TGTGCCAGTAGTTCATGGACTAGCGGGAGGGAAGAGACCCAGTACTTC	CASSSWTSGREETQYF
TRBV10-3	-	-	TRBJ2-3	TGTGCCATCAGTGATAGGGGTGGCACAGATACGCAGTATTTT	CAISDRGGTDTQYF
TRBV11-2	-	TRBD1	TRBJ2-7	TGTGCCAGCAGCTGGGGGGACAGGGGAACCTACGAGCAGTACTTC	CASSWGDRGTYEQYF
TRBV9	once	TRBD1	TRBJ2-7	TGTGCCAGCAGCGTAGGGGCAGGGGGAGCCTACGAGCAGTACTTC	CASSVGAGGAYEQYF
TRBV7-9	-	TRBD1	TRBJ2-3	TGTGCCAGCAGCACGTGGGACAGGGCGGACACAGATACGCAGTATTTT	CASSTWDRADTDTQYF
TRBV19	-	-	TRBJ2-7	TGTGCCAGTAGTATAGGTGCCGGGTCCTACGAGCAGTACTTC	CASSIGAGSYEQYF
TRBV19	-	-	TRBJ1-5	TGTGCCAGTAGGAGCTTTGGGGGAGCTCAGCCCCAGCATTTT	CASRSFGGAQPQHF
TRBV25-1	-	TRBD2	TRBJ2-7	TGTGCCAGCAGGCGACTAGCTGGTGAGCAGTACTTC	CASRRLAGEQYF
TRBV28	once	TRBD1	TRBJ1-1	TGTGCCAGCACCCCGAGGGGGCCCGGGGATGAAGCTTTCTTT	CASTPRGPGDEAFF
TRBV4-3	-	TRBD2	TRBJ2-1	TGCGCCAGCAGCCAAGAGGGACTAGCGGGAGGCGTGGGCAATGAGCAGTTCTTC	CASSQEGLAGGVGNEQFF
TRBV6-1	-	-	TRBJ2-7	TGTGCCAGCAGTGAACTAGTTACGGCGAACTACGAGCAGTACTTC	CASSELVTANYEQYF
TRBV2	-	TRBD1	TRBJ1-2	TGTGCCAGCAGCACAGGGGGCCCATTCAGCTATGGCTACACCTTC	CASSTGGPFSYGYTF
TRBV19	-	-	TRBJ1-2	TGTGCCAGTAGTATGCTGCCCCTGGAGTATGGCTACACCTTC	CASSMLPLEYGYTF
TRBV6-5	once	-	TRBJ2-7	TGTGCCAGCAGTTACTCCCTAGGACCCCAAAACTACGAGCAGTACTTC	CASSYSLGPQNYEQYF
TRBV29-1	-	-	TRBJ1-4	TGCAGCTTCGTTGGGCCGCAGAGCGAAAAACTGTTTTTT	CSFVGPQSEKLFF
TRBV7-8	-	TRBD1	TRBJ2-7	TGTGCCAGCAGCTCCGCATCAGGGGGCGATTACTACGAGCAGTACTTC	CASSSASGGDYYEQYF
TRBV27	-	-	TRBJ2-5	TGTGCCAGCAGTTTATCCGTACAAGAGACCCAGTACTTC	CASSLSVQETQYF
TRBV6-1	-	TRBD2	TRBJ2-7	TGTGCCAGCAGTGAATGGCTAGCGGGAGGAGGATACGAGCAGTACTTC	CASSEWLAGGGYEQYF
TRBV9	-	TRBD2	TRBJ2-1	TGTGCCAGCAACCGGGCGGGAGTCGTCTACAATGAGCAGTTCTTC	CASNRAGVVYNEQFF
TRBV27	-	-	TRBJ2-1	TGTGCCAGCAGCCCCCGGGAAGAGTACAATGAGCAGTTCTTC	CASSPREEYNEQFF
TRBV27	-	-	TRBJ1-2	TGTGCCAGCAGTTTAATAGGAACTCCAGGCCATGGCTACACCTTC	CASSLIGTPGHGYTF
TRBV7-9	-	-	TRBJ2-5	TGTGCCAGCAGCTTAGCGCGGTGGCGGGGCCAGGCCCAGTACTTC	CASSLARWRGQAQYF
TRBV7-3	-	-	TRBJ2-2	TGTGCCAGTACTACCCCGGGATCCGGGGAGCTGTTTTTT	CASTTPGSGELFF
TRBV28	-	-	TRBJ2-1	TGTGCCAGCAGTTTCAGGGACAATGAGCAGTTCTTC	CASSFRDNEQFF
TRBV4-3	-	-	TRBJ1-5	TGCGCCAGCAGCCAAGCCGTCGCCAGGGAAGTAGGACAGCCCCAGCATTTT	CASSQAVAREVGQPQHF
TRBV11-2	-	TRBD2	TRBJ2-1	TGTGCCAGCAGCTCAAAGATGGCGCCGGGAGGGTTACATGAGCAGTTCTTC	CASSSKMAPGGLHEQFF
TRBV4-3	-	-	TRBJ2-3	TGCGCCAGCAGCCCGCGACTAGTGGTAGATACGCAGTATTTT	CASSPRLVVDTQYF
TRBV6-1	-	TRBD1	TRBJ2-7	TGTGCCAGCAGTGAAAGAGTCAGGGGGCTCCACGAGCAGTACTTC	CASSERVRGLHEQYF
TRBV29-1	-	-	TRBJ1-2	TGCAGCGACGTTGGGGGGACTAGCTACACCTTC	CSDVGGTSYTF
TRBV19	-	-	TRBJ2-2	TGTGCCAGTAGTATATTCGGGGGCGCCGGGGAGCTGTTTTTT	CASSIFGGAGELFF
TRBV11-2	-	-	TRBJ2-3	TGTGCCAGCAGCTTACGGTTTGGAACCCCAGATACGCAGTATTTT	CASSLRFGTPDTQYF
TRBV30	-	TRBD1	TRBJ2-2	TGTGCCTGGAGTATCTGGACAGGGGGTCTCACCGGGGAGCTGTTTTTT	CAWSIWTGGLTGELFF
TRBV27	few	-	TRBJ2-7	TGTGCCAGCAGTTTATGGGGGCCGACCTACGAGCAGTACTTC	CASSLWGPTYEQYF